The 20 T cell receptor beta chains given below trace back to one sample, sequenced in a study of early T cells in non-severe SARS-CoV-2 infection. Via MiXCR, TCRdb re-called the 5' RACE reads, giving one row per CDR3 protein. The data hold about 89,000 distinct CDR3 sequences, with about 15% observed a single time. Sequencing was carried out using whole blood. These receptor sequences come from an adult who was a healthcare worker with PCR-confirmed SARS-CoV-2 infection or an uninfected control (not recorded which).

The chain uses TRBV6-1 and TRBJ2-1, with D perhaps matching TRBD2 (6 bases). V dropped 6 bases and J dropped 4 bases, with 19 bases sitting between them. The CDR3 totals 16 residues. Germline V gene data show CDR1 as MNHNS and CDR2 as SASEGT. The CDR3 DNA reads as TGTGCCAGCAGAGGAACAGGAGGGGCGAGTTACAATGAGCAGTTCTTC. This translates into CASRGTGGASYNEQFF.

This clonotype has only a few counts. This rearrangement joins TRBV5-1 to TRBJ2-3; 9 bases agree with TRBD1. CDR1 is SGHRS, CDR2 YFSETQ, per germline. This CDR3 is built from 14 residues. The V and J ends lost 5 bases and 3 bases, in that order; junction bases with no gene match: 4. The CDR3, as DNA: TGCGCCAGCAGGGGACAGGGTGTAACAGATACGCAGTATTTT. Encoded protein: CASRGQGVTDTQYF.

The chain has TRBV12-3 or TRBV12-4 and TRBJ2-2; D not certain. This CDR3 region has 14 residues. Trimming removed 6 bases at V and 2 bases at J, with 10 bases between. CDR3 region: CASRSSLNTGELFF. CDR3 DNA sequence: TGTGCCAGCAGGTCCTCCTTAAACACCGGGGAGCTGTTTTTT.

The chain combines TRBV7-9 with TRBJ2-7, with D perhaps assigned TRBD1 or TRBD2 (5 bases each). This CDR3 is built from 12 residues. CDR1 is SEHNR and CDR2 is FQNEAQ in the germline V gene (reference sequence). Trimming cost V 1 base and J 5 bases, with 6 bases left between them. The CDR3 region has the DNA TGTGCCAGCAGCTTAGGAGGGGACGAGCAGTACGTC. Translated: CASSLGGDEQYV.

This clonotype has ten or more counts. The chain couples TRBV20-1 to TRBJ1-1; no clear D gene. The V end lost 1 base, the J end lost 7 bases, and 16 bases lay between the germline ends. This CDR3 spans 14 amino acids. CDR1 and CDR2 (germline): DFQATT, SNEGSKA (reference sequence). The CDR3 nucleotides read TGCAGTGCTAGAGCCGCAACGGTGGAATTTGAAGCTTTCTTT. This sequence encodes CSARAATVEFEAFF.

This clonotype turned up a few times. The chain links TRBV20-1 to TRBJ1-2, with 8 bases that match TRBD1. V lost 6 bases and J lost 1; bases outside the gene matches: 16. Germline V gene data show CDR1 as DFQATT and CDR2 as SNEGSKA (reference sequence). The CDR3 is 17 amino acids. This chain's CDR3 is CSAIFHRGTELNYGYTF. Written as DNA, the CDR3 is TGCAGTGCAATCTTTCACAGGGGGACAGAGCTTAACTATGGCTACACCTTC.

V is TRBV2 and J is TRBJ2-1; possibly TRBD2 for D (6 bases). The CDR3 sequence is 14 residues long. Germline CDR1 and CDR2: SNHLY and FYNNEI. V lost 6 bases and J lost 0, with 9 bases in between. CDR3 amino acids: CASREGSSYNEQFF. The CDR3 region has the DNA TGTGCCAGCAGGGAGGGCAGCTCCTACAATGAGCAGTTCTTC.

The sample holds a few counts of this clonotype. The V and J genes are TRBV7-2 and TRBJ2-5, with D maybe TRBD2 (5 bases). Germline CDR1 is SGHTA and CDR2 is FQGNSA. Between the trimmed V and J ends, which lost 0 bases and 5 bases, there was a span of 10 bases. The CDR3 spans 14 residues. The CDR3 DNA reads as TGTGCCAGCAGCTTAGCGGGCGGCGGGGAGACCCAGTACTTC. This translates into CASSLAGGGETQYF.

The genes are TRBV7-8 and TRBJ1-6; no clear D. Trimming removed 4 bases from V and 7 bases from J, with 23 bases in between. The CDR3 contains 18 residues. Germline values: CDR1 SGHVS, CDR2 FQNEAQ. Here the CDR3 DNA reads TGTGCCAGCAGCTCCGCAGGCTTGGTTGGTCTTTACAATTCACCCCTCCACTTT. Protein sequence: CASSSAGLVGLYNSPLHF.

This clonotype was seen at least ten times. The gene calls are TRBV20-1 and TRBJ1-5; D is possibly TRBD1 (5 bases). CDR1 is DFQATT and CDR2 is SNEGSKA in the germline V gene (reference sequence). The V end was cut by 6 bases, the J end by 0 bases, with 9 bases between. The CDR3 loop spans 13 amino acids. The CDR3 loop is CSANQGSNQPQHF. CDR3 DNA: TGCAGTGCAAACCAGGGTAGCAATCAGCCCCAGCATTTT.

J is TRBJ1-2 and V is TRBV7-2; a weak D match, TRBD1 (5 bases). This CDR3 contains 14 residues. Per germline, CDR1 SGHTA and CDR2 FQGNSA. Trimming pared 2 bases from V and 2 bases from J, leaving 9 bases between. The CDR3 region is CASSLNWGNYGYTF. CDR3 sequence (DNA): TGTGCCAGCAGCTTAAACTGGGGGAACTATGGCTACACCTTC.

CDR3 nucleotides: TGTGCCAGCAGCAAATATCTACGGGGCACAGATACGCAGTATTTT. This codes for CASSKYLRGTDTQYF. This chain connects TRBV21-1 to TRBJ2-3. TRBV21-1 is recorded as a pseudogene. This CDR3 is 15 amino acids long.

The table lists this clonotype with many counts. V gene TRBV20-1 combines with J gene TRBJ2-3, with 8 bases identical to TRBD2. The germline V gene encodes CDR1 DFQATT and CDR2 SNEGSKA (reference sequence). The CDR3 is made up of 15 amino acids. J gave up 4 bases and V 3 bases, and 9 bases lay outside the gene matches. CDR3 amino acids: CSARVASGLSDTQYF. The CDR3 DNA sequence: TGCAGTGCTAGGGTGGCTAGCGGGCTCTCAGATACGCAGTATTTT.

V usage is TRBV30 and J usage is TRBJ2-1; D remains unclear. Trimming shortened V by 7 bases and J by 3 bases, and 13 bases separated the two germline ends. Germline V gene data show CDR1 as GTSNPN and CDR2 as SVGIG (reference sequence). CDR3 size: 13 residues. This chain's CDR3 is CAFYRTYYNEQFF. The DNA of the CDR3 is TGTGCCTTCTACCGGACCTACTACAATGAGCAGTTCTTC.

This clonotype has only a few counts. This chain uses TRBV6-2 or TRBV6-3 with TRBJ2-7; possibly TRBD1 for D (5 bases). V was shortened by 2 bases and J by 3 bases, with 11 bases between the two germline ends. From germline, CDR1 is MNHEY and CDR2 SVGEGT. This CDR3 comprises 14 residues. The CDR3 loop is CASSYDRFIYEQYV. CDR3 DNA sequence: TGTGCCAGCAGTTACGACAGATTTATCTACGAGCAGTACGTC.

This clonotype was observed a handful of times. The CDR3 region has the DNA TGTGCCAGCAGCGCGGGACTAGCGGGGGGAGAGACCCAGTACTTC. This gives the protein CASSAGLAGGETQYF. V and J are TRBV7-8 and TRBJ2-5, with 15 bases that match TRBD2. Trimming at V came to 5 bases and at J to 4 bases, leaving 2 bases not matched to a gene. The CDR3 is 15 residues long. In germline, CDR1 is SGHVS, CDR2 FQNEAQ.

This rearrangement joins TRBV6-2 or TRBV6-3 to TRBJ1-1; no reliable D call. Trimming left V 2 bases short and J 1 base short, with 5 bases between. The CDR3 totals 13 residues. The germline CDR1 and CDR2 sequences are MNHEY and SVGEGT. CDR3 nucleotides: TGTGCCAGCAGTTACCTGAGGAACACTGAAGCTTTCTTT. Residues: CASSYLRNTEAFF.

This clonotype came up many times. This chain connects TRBV5-1 to TRBJ2-1; 8 nucleotides match TRBD2. V shed 4 bases and J 7 bases; nucleotides not matched to a gene: 10. The germline CDR1 and CDR2 sequences are SGHRS and YFSETQ. The CDR3 covers 15 residues. The CDR3 DNA reads TGCGCCAGCAGCCCGGCCGCGGGGGGCCTGAATGAGCAGTTCTTC. Translated: CASSPAAGGLNEQFF.

This clonotype has more than one count but fewer than ten. The V call is TRBV2, the J call TRBJ2-3; D uncertain. The CDR3 has 12 amino acids. CDR1 is SNHLY, CDR2 FYNNEI, per germline. Trimming took 4 bases from V and 4 from J, leaving 6 bases between them. The CDR3 sequence is CASSGYSDTQYF. As DNA, the CDR3 is TGTGCCAGCAGTGGGTACTCAGATACGCAGTATTTT. Supplemented by reference TRBV2 and TRBJ2-3, the full variable domain reads EPEVTQTPSHQVTQMGQEVILRCVPISNHLYFYWYRQILGQKVEFLVSFYNNEISEKSEIFDDQFSVERPDGSNFTLKIRSTKLEDSAMYFCASSGYSDTQYFGPGTRLTVL.

The gene calls are TRBV14 and TRBJ2-7; the match to TRBD1 covers 8 bases. V lost 2 bases, J lost 9 bases, and 6 bases stayed unmatched. The V gene's germline CDR1 is SGHDN and CDR2 FVKESK. The CDR3 totals 13 residues. The CDR3 nucleotides are TGTGCCAGCAGCCAAAGGGCAGGGGGCCCGCAGTACGTC. Protein sequence: CASSQRAGGPQYV.